This T cell receptor beta chain originates from a study of blood T cell repertoires in COVID-19. At the level of the study: PBMCs, B-cell-depleted T cells, or T cells were the source of the cDNA or gDNA that made up the material.

This clone is a singleton in its sample. Measured with immunoSEQ multiplex PCR; TCRdb has only the in-frame clones, and not every one. The data show tens of thousands of clones, 70% to 90% seen once. The CDR3 sequence is 15 residues long. The ends lost 4 bases at V and 6 bases at J; junction bases unmatched: 8. Germline CDR1 is KGHSH and CDR2 is LQKENI. The source of this sequence is a woman aged 70-85 years with acute or convalescent COVID-19. The specimen sequenced was peripheral blood. The chain links TRBV18 to TRBJ2-3; 9 nucleotides align to TRBD2. CDR3 residues: CASSRAGGASDTQYF. CDR3 nucleotides: TGTGCCAGCTCACGAGCGGGAGGAGCGTCGGATACGCAGTATTTT. The whole variable domain, filled in from reference TRBV18 and TRBJ2-3, reads NAGVMQNPRHLVRRRGQEARLRCSPMKGHSHVYWYRQLPEEGLKFMVYLQKENIIDESGMPKERFSAEFPKEGPSILRIQQVVRGDSAAYFCASSRAGGASDTQYFGPGTRLTVL.